A selection of T cell receptor beta chains follows, all from one sample in a study of T-cell reconstitution after alpha-beta-depleted transplantation in children. TCRdb itself ran the PCR reads through MiXCR, one entry per CDR3 protein. The table has over 450,000 distinct CDR3 sequences, roughly a tenth seen once. The sequences come from PBMCs, collected before TCRalphabeta/CD19-depleted stem cell transplant. The receptors were gathered from a child younger than 10 with inherited bone marrow failure, due to receive a stem cell transplant. Both conserved end residues are part of each CDR3. A D gene is named only where the DNA matches it firmly.

D	J	V	length	CDR3
NA	TRBJ2-2	TRBV29-1	15	CSVSQSGLNTGELFF
NA	TRBJ2-7	TRBV29-1	10	CSVVIYEQYF
NA	TRBJ2-5	TRBV14	14	CASSQSPSQETQYF
TRBD1	TRBJ2-1	TRBV6-5	17	CASSYGTGQGPYNEQFF
TRBD1	TRBJ2-4	TRBV27	17	CASSLLARTGVQNIQYF
TRBD2	TRBJ2-1	TRBV20-1	17	CSASRVAGDISYNEQFF
TRBD1	TRBJ1-2	TRBV2	14	CASSRQGRTYGYTF
TRBD2	TRBJ2-1	TRBV4-2	19	CASSHPIISGRALVNEQFF
TRBD2	TRBJ2-1	TRBV5-1	16	CASSLYAGGTYNEQFF
NA	TRBJ2-1	TRBV3-1	16	CASSQEWRGSYNEQFF
NA	TRBJ2-2	TRBV27	15	CASSLEGATVGELFF
NA	TRBJ1-5	TRBV16	15	CASSQSAAPGGPQHF
TRBD2	TRBJ2-7	TRBV5-4	14	CASSWGGSQGEQYF
TRBD1	TRBJ1-1	TRBV6-2/TRBV6-3	15	CASSHLGQGDTEAFF
TRBD2	TRBJ2-2	TRBV29-1	14	CSAGGGLNTGELFF
NA	TRBJ2-7	TRBV7-2	15	CASRLTLANDYEQYF
NA	TRBJ2-3	TRBV14	17	CASSRSDRETWADTQYF
TRBD1	TRBJ2-6	TRBV3-1	20	CASSHPAVGQSISGANVLTF
TRBD2	TRBJ2-1	TRBV7-6	16	CASSPLAGVSYNEQFF
TRBD2	TRBJ2-7	TRBV6-5	15	CASSYSLAGVHEQYF
TRBD1	TRBJ1-6	TRBV28	16	CASSSGGRSYNSPLHF
NA	TRBJ1-1	TRBV30	11	CAWSPLTEAFF
TRBD2	TRBJ2-3	TRBV5-5	15	CASSSGLVGGDTQYF
NA	TRBJ1-1	TRBV19	14	CASSIGTMNTEAFF
NA	TRBJ2-3	TRBV20-1	15	CSARVLRGNTDTQYF
TRBD1	TRBJ2-1	TRBV5-1	16	CASSLETGSFYNEQFF
NA	TRBJ2-7	TRBV28	15	CASSLFPGSAYEQYF
NA	TRBJ1-6	TRBV20-1	12	CSAGDYNSPLHF
NA	TRBJ2-1	TRBV20-1	16	CSARKSGERSYNEQFF
TRBD2	TRBJ2-3	TRBV29-1	13	CSVESSGRDTQYF
TRBD2	TRBJ2-3	TRBV3-1	17	CASSQALGAGGPDTQYF
NA	TRBJ2-1	TRBV20-1	15	CSAHRIYRTGNEQFF
TRBD2	TRBJ2-1	TRBV12-3/TRBV12-4	18	CASSLRLAGLGSYNEQFF
NA	TRBJ1-1	TRBV18	12	CASSPGDTEAFF
NA	TRBJ2-3	TRBV27	13	CASTRRASDTQYF
NA	TRBJ1-1	TRBV28	12	CASSFEPTEAFF
TRBD2	TRBJ2-5	TRBV7-2	18	CASSLAWLAGPYQETQYF
NA	TRBJ2-2	TRBV27	14	CASSLWGAPGELFF
TRBD1	TRBJ2-1	TRBV12-3/TRBV12-4	14	CASSQTGWGNEQFF
TRBD2	TRBJ2-1	TRBV20-1	12	CSASGRFYEQFF
NA	TRBJ2-2	TRBV27	15	CASSFGGLGTGELFF
NA	TRBJ2-1	TRBV12-3/TRBV12-4	11	CASSLGSEQFF
TRBD1	TRBJ2-7	TRBV4-3	17	CASSQDWARGLVYEQYF
NA	TRBJ2-7	TRBV4-1	14	CASSATGRSYEQYF
TRBD1	TRBJ2-7	TRBV7-2	16	CASSEVAGGIFYEQYF
NA	TRBJ1-4	TRBV19	14	CASSAGDVNEKLFF
NA	TRBJ2-2	TRBV7-9	16	CASSPRGSGETGELFF
TRBD2	TRBJ2-1	TRBV10-3	15	CAIGTSGSSFNEQFF
NA	TRBJ2-7	TRBV2	15	CASRGASLPSYEQYF
TRBD1	TRBJ2-3	TRBV29-1	17	CSVDGTDRDAHTDTQYF
NA	TRBJ2-5	TRBV20-1	14	CSAISTGTQETQYF
TRBD2	TRBJ2-7	TRBV2	16	CAGEGRTSGGSYEQYF